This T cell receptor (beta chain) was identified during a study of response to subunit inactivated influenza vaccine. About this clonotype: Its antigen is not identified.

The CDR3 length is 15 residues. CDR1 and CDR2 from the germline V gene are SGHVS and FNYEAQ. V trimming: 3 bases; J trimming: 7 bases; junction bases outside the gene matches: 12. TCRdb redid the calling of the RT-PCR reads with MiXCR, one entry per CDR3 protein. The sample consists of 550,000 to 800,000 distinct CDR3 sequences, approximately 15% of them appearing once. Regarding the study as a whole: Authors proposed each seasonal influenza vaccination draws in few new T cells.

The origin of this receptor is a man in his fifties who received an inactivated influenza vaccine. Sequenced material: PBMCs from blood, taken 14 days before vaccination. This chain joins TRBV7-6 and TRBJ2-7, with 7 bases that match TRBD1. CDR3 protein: CASSFSPRQGGEQYF. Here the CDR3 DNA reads TGTGCCAGCAGCTTTAGTCCTAGACAGGGTGGGGAGCAGTACTTC.